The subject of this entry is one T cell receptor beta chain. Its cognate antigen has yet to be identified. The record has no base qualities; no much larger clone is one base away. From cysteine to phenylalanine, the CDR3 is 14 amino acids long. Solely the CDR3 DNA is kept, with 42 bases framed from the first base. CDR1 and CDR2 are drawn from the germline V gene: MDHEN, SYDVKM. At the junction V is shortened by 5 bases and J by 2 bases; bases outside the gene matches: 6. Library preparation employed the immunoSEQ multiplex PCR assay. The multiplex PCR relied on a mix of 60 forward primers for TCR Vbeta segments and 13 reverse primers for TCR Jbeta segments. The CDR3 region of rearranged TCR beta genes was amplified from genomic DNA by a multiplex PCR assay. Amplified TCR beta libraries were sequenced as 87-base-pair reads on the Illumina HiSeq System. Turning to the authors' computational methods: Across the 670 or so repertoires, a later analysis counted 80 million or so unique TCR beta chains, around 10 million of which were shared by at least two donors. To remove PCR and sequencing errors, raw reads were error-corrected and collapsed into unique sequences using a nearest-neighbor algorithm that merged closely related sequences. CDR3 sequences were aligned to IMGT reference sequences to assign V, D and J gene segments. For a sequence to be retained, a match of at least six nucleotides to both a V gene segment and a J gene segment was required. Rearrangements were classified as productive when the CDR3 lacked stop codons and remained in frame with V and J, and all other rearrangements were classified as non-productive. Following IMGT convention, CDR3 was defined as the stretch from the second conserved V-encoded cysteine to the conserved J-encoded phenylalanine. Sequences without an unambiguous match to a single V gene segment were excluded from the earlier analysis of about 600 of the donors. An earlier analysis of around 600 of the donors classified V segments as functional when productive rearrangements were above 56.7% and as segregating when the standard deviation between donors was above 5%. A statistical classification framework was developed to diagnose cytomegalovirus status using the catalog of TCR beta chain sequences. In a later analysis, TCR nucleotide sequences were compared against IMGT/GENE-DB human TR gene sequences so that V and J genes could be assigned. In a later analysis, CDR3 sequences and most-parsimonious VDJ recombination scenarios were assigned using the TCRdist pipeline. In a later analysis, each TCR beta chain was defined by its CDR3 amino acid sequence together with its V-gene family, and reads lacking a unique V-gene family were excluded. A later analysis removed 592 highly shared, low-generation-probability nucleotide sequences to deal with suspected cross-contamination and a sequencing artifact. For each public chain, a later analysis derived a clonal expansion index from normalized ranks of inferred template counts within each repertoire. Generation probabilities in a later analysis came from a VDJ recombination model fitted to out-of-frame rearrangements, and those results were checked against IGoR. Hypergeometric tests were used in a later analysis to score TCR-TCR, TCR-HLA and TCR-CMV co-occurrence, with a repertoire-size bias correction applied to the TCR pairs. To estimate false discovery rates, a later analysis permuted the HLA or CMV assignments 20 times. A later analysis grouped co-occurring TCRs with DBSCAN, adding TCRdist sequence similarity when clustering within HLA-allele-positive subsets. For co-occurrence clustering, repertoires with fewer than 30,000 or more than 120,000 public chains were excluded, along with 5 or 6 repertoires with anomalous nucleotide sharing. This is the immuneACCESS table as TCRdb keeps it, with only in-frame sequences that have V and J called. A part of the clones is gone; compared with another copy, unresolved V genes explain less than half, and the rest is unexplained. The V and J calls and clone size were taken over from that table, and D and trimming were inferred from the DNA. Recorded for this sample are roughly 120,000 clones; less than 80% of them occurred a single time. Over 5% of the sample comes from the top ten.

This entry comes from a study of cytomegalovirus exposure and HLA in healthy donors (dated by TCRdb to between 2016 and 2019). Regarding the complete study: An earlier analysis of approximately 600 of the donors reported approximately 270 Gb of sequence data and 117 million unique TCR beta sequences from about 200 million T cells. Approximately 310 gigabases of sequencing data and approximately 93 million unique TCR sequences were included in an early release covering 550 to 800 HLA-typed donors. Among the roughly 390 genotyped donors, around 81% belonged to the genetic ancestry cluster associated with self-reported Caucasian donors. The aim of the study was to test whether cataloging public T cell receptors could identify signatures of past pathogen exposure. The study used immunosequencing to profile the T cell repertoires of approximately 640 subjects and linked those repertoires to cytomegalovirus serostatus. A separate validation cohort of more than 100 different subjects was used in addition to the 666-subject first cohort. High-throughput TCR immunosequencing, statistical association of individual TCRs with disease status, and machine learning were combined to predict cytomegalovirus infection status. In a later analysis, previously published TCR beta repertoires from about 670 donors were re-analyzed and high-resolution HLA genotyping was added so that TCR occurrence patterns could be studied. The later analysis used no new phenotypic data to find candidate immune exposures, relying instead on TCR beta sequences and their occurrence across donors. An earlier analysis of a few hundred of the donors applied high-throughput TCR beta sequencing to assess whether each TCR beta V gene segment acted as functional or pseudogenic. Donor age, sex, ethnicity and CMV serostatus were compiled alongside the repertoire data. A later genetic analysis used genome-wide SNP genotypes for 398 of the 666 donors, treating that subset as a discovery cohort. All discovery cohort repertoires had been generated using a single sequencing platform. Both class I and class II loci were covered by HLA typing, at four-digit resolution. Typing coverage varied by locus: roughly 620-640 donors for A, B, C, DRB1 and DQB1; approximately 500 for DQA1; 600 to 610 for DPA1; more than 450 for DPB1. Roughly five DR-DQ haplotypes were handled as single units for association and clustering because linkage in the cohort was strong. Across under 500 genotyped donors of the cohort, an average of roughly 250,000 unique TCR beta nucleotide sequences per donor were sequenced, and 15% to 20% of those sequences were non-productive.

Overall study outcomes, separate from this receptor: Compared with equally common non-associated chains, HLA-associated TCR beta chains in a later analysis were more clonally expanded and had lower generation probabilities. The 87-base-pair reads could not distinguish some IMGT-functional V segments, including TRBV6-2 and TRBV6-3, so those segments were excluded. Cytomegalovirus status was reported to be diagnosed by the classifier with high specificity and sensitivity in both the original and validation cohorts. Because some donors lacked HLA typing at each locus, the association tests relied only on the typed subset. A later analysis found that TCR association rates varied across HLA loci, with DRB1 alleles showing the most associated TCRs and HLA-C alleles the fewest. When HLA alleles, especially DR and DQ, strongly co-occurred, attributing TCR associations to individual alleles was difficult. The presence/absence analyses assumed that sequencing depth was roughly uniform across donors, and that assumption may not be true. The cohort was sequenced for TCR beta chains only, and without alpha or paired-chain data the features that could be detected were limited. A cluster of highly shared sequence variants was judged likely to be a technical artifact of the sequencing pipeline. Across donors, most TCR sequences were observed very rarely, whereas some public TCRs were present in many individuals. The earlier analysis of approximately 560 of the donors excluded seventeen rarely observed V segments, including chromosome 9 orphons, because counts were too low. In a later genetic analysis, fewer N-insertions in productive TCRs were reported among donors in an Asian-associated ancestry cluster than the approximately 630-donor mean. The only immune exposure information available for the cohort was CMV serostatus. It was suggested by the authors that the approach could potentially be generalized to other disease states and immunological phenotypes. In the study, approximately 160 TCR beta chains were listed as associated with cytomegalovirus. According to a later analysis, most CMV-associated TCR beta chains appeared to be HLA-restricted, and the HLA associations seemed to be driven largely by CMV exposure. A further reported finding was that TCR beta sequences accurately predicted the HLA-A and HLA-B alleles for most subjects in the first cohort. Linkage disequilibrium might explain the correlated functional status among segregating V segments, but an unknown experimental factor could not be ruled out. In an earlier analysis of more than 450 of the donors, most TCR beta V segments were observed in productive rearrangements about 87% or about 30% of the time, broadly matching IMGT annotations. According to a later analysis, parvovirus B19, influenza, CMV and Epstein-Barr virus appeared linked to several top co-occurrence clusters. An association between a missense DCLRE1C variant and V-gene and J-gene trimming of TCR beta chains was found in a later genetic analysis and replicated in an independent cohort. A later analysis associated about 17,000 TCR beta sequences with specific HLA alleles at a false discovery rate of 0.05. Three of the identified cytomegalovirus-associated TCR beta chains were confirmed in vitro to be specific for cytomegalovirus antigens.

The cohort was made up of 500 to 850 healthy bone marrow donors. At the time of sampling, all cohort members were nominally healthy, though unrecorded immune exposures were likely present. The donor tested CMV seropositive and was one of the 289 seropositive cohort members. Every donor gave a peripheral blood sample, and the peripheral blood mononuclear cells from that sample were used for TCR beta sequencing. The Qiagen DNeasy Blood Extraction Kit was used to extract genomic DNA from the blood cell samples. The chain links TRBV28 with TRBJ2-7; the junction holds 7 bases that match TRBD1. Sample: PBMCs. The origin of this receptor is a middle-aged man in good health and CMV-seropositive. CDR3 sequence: CASSPTGPPYEQYF. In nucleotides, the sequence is TGTGCCAGCAGTCCGACAGGGCCCCCCTACGAGCAGTACTTC.